These 25 T cell receptor beta chains share one sample of origin, sequenced in a study of blood T cell repertoires in COVID-19 (dated by TCRdb to the early 2020s). Library prep was done by the immunoSEQ multiplex PCR assay. Here the immuneACCESS table is served through TCRdb, limited to in-frame sequences with V and J called. Missing clones are a known gap in these copies; in checked studies unresolved V genes cover under half, and the rest lacks a known reason. This sample gives some 220,000 clones in total; over 90% of them show up just once. The leading ten clones occupy about 0.79% of the sample. Source material: peripheral blood. The receptors were sampled from a man aged 25-45 years with COVID-19, enrolled during active disease.

J is TRBJ1-2 and V is TRBV6-5; D not resolved. Germline values: CDR1 MNHEY, CDR2 SVGAGI. The CDR3 totals 11 residues. The V and J ends lost 7 bases and 1 base respectively, with 4 bases between them. CDR3 in amino acids: CASTHNYGYTF. In DNA, the CDR3 is TGTGCCAGCACACATAACTATGGCTACACCTTC.

This chain's CDR3 is CASSLIASTQTGELFF. CDR3 nucleotides: TGCGCCAGCAGCTTGATAGCCTCGACCCAAACCGGGGAGCTGTTTTTT. V usage is TRBV5-1 and J usage is TRBJ2-2; no clear D gene. Trimming removed 1 base from V and 5 bases from J, with 15 bases in between. The length of the CDR3 is 16 residues. The germline CDR1 and CDR2 sequences are SGHRS and YFSETQ.

The chain combines TRBV7-2 with TRBJ1-4, with D possibly matching TRBD1 (6 bases). The germline V gene encodes CDR1 SGHTA and CDR2 FQGNSA. V lost 1 base, J lost 4 bases, and 10 bases lay in between. CDR3 length equals 15 residues. CDR3 region: CASSLGTAGNEKLFF. The DNA of the CDR3 is TGTGCCAGCAGCTTAGGGACAGCCGGTAATGAAAAACTGTTTTTT. Drawing the rest from reference TRBV7-2 and TRBJ1-4, the complete variable domain is GAGVSQSPSNKVTEKGKDVELRCDPISGHTALYWYRQSLGQGLEFLIYFQGNSAPDKSGLPSDRFSAERTGGSVSTLTIQRTQQEDSAVYLCASSLGTAGNEKLFFGSGTQLSVL.

V gene TRBV5-4 combines with J gene TRBJ2-3; 10 positions match TRBD2. The V segment lost 0 bases and the J segment 5 bases; nucleotides outside the gene matches: 6. The CDR3 totals 16 residues. The germline CDR1 and CDR2 sequences are SGHNT and YYREEE (reference sequence). CDR3 in amino acids: CASSLEAAGGRDTQYF. For the CDR3, the DNA is TGTGCCAGCAGCTTGGAGGCAGCGGGGGGGCGAGATACGCAGTATTTT.

The chain carries TRBV6-4 and TRBJ1-6; D is unresolved. The germline V gene has CDR1 MRHNA and CDR2 SNTAGT. The CDR3 covers 15 residues. Trimming left V 2 bases short and J 1 base short, with 6 bases between. The CDR3 nucleotides are TGTGCCAGCAGTGACGGCCTTTCCTATAATTCACCCCTCCACTTT. It is translated as CASSDGLSYNSPLHF.

The chain links TRBV6-5 to TRBJ2-5; a possible D gene is TRBD2 (7 bases). CDR3 length: 14 residues. CDR1 and CDR2 (germline): MNHEY, SVGAGI. Trimming removed 7 bases at V and 6 bases at J, with 18 bases between. DNA for the CDR3: TGTGCCAGCACGGATGGGGGGGGCCCTAAGACCCAGTACTTC. This gives the protein CASTDGGGPKTQYF.

This sequence joins TRBV6-1 and TRBJ1-1; no firm D call. The CDR3 extends over 12 amino acids. The germline V gene has CDR1 MNHNS and CDR2 SASEGT. The V end lost 3 bases, the J end lost 8 bases, and 10 bases lay between the germline ends. The CDR3 nucleotides are TGTGCCAGCAGTGATATAAGAGCAGAAGCTTTCTTT. Translation gives CASSDIRAEAFF.

This chain's CDR3 is CAISDSGVSYEQYF. As DNA, the CDR3 is TGTGCCATCAGTGACTCAGGGGTCTCCTACGAGCAGTACTTC. The rearrangement links TRBV10-3 to TRBJ2-7; perhaps TRBD1 as D (6 bases). Between the trimmed V and J ends, which lost 3 bases and 0 bases, there was a span of 9 bases. From germline, CDR1 is ENHRY and CDR2 SYGVKD. The CDR3 is made up of 14 amino acids.

The chain is built from TRBV4-1 and TRBJ1-1; D unresolved. V was cut by 3 bases and J by 1 base, with 18 bases left in between. This CDR3 region has 17 residues. Germline CDR1 reads MGHRA; CDR2 reads YSYEKL. This chain's CDR3 is CASSHPMKGGTNTEAFF. DNA of the CDR3: TGCGCCAGCAGCCATCCTATGAAGGGAGGCACGAACACTGAAGCTTTCTTT.

The chain employs TRBV4-1 and TRBJ1-2; D unresolved. In germline, CDR1 is MGHRA, CDR2 YSYEKL. CDR3 length: 15 residues. V was shortened by 4 bases and J by 5 bases, with 17 bases between the two germline ends. CDR3 nucleotides: TGCGCCAGCAGCCTAACCCCACCGAGCCTATATGGCTACACCTTC. It is translated as CASSLTPPSLYGYTF.

This chain connects TRBV3-1 (or the pseudogene TRBV3-2) to TRBJ1-6; D is unclear. This CDR3 comprises 17 residues. Germline loops: CDR1 LGHDT, CDR2 YNNKEL (reference sequence). With 4 bases removed from V and 5 bases from J, the gap between germline ends came to 18 bases. The CDR3 reads CASSRRSSSDHNSPLHF. DNA of the CDR3: TGTGCCAGCAGCCGGAGAAGTTCCTCAGACCATAATTCACCCCTCCACTTT.

The chain recombines TRBV5-1 with TRBJ1-1, with D possibly TRBD1 on 6 matching bases. With 4 bases removed from V and 1 base from J, the gap between germline ends came to 11 bases. CDR1 and CDR2 (germline): SGHRS, YFSETQ. CDR3 size: 14 residues. The DNA for the CDR3 is TGCGCCAGCAGCGGACGGACAGAGAACACTGAAGCTTTCTTT. It translates to CASSGRTENTEAFF.

The V and J genes are TRBV5-1 and TRBJ1-1, with a weak D call TRBD1 (6 bases). This CDR3 is 15 amino acids long. V was pared by 0 bases and J by 5 bases, with 14 bases between. Per germline, CDR1 SGHRS and CDR2 YFSETQ. This chain's CDR3 is CASSLASRGPTEAFF. The DNA of the CDR3 is TGCGCCAGCAGCTTGGCGAGCAGGGGACCTACTGAAGCTTTCTTT. Using reference TRBV5-1 and TRBJ1-1 for the parts outside the CDR3, the full variable domain is KAGVTQTPRYLIKTRGQQVTLSCSPISGHRSVSWYQQTPGQGLQFLFEYFSETQRNKGNFPGRFSGRQFSNSRSEMNVSTLELGDSALYLCASSLASRGPTEAFFGQGTRLTVV.

The chain has TRBV15 and TRBJ1-2, with 9 bases that match TRBD1. CDR3 length equals 16 residues. J was trimmed by 5 bases and V by 6 bases; bases with no gene match: 13. From germline, CDR1 is LNHNV and CDR2 YYDKDF (reference sequence). The CDR3: CATSPTDRGVVYGYTF. CDR3 sequence (DNA): TGTGCCACCAGTCCAACGGACAGGGGAGTTGTTTATGGCTACACCTTC.

The chain combines TRBV3-1 (or the pseudogene TRBV3-2) with TRBJ1-2; D may be TRBD1 (6 bases). The ends were cut back, 0 bases at V and 2 bases at J, with 7 bases in the middle. This CDR3 is built from 14 residues. Germline lookup yields CDR1 LGHDT and CDR2 YNNKEL (reference sequence). CDR3 sequence reads: CASSQEQGNYGYTF. CDR3 nucleotide sequence: TGTGCCAGCAGCCAAGAGCAGGGGAACTATGGCTACACCTTC.

The chain is built from TRBV5-1 and TRBJ2-5; 7 bases align to TRBD2. The length of the CDR3 is 16 residues. Germline V gives CDR1 SGHRS, CDR2 YFSETQ. The V segment lost 1 base and the J segment 5 bases; nucleotides outside the gene matches: 11. CDR3 loop: CASSLYRGDREETQYF. The CDR3 DNA sequence: TGCGCCAGCAGCTTGTATCGGGGGGATAGAGAGGAGACCCAGTACTTC.

This chain connects TRBV7-9 to TRBJ1-1; 9 positions match TRBD1. The CDR3 has 17 amino acids. V shed 2 bases and J 3 bases; nucleotides not matched to a gene: 10. Germline CDR1 reads SEHNR; CDR2 reads FQNEAQ (reference sequence). CDR3 sequence (DNA): TGTGCCAGCAGCTTACCCTTAGTTGACAGGGGGTACACTGAAGCTTTCTTT. This gives the protein CASSLPLVDRGYTEAFF.

The chain employs TRBV19 and TRBJ1-5; 8 bases line up with TRBD1. V lost 1 base to trimming and J lost 1 base; unmatched junction nucleotides: 6. CDR1 and CDR2 from the germline V gene are LNHDA and SQIVND (reference sequence). The CDR3 runs to 17 residues. CDR3 loop: CASSIVATGVSNQPQHF. For the CDR3, the DNA is TGTGCCAGTAGTATAGTGGCGACAGGGGTGAGCAATCAGCCCCAGCATTTT.

The genes are TRBV7-2 and TRBJ1-2, with a tentative D call TRBD1 (5 bases). The CDR3 covers 14 residues. V was pared by 4 bases and J by 3 bases, with 12 bases between. Germline CDR1 reads SGHTA; CDR2 reads FQGNSA. In DNA form, the CDR3 reads TGTGCCAGCAGCTCAGGGCGGGGGGACTATGGCTACACCTTC. The encoded protein is CASSSGRGDYGYTF.

The rearrangement joins TRBV9 to TRBJ2-7; 7 nucleotides agree with TRBD1. CDR3 length equals 16 residues. Losses at the gene ends were 3 bases for V and 0 bases for J; bases not matched to a gene: 9. Germline V gene lookup returns CDR1 SGDLS and CDR2 YYNGEE. The chain's CDR3 is CASSARDSLSSYEQYF. The CDR3 bases are TGTGCCAGCAGCGCGAGGGACAGTCTGAGCTCCTACGAGCAGTACTTC.

This clone was picked up one time. This sequence joins TRBV15 and TRBJ1-2; 7 nucleotides align to TRBD1. The CDR3 runs to 15 residues. V shed 2 bases and J 7 bases; nucleotides not matched to a gene: 10. CDR1 and CDR2 (germline): LNHNV, YYDKDF (reference sequence). In DNA, the CDR3 is TGTGCCACCAGCAGAAAAAAGACAGGGTCTTTTGGCTACACCTTC. Its translation is CATSRKKTGSFGYTF.

V is TRBV29-1 and J is TRBJ1-4; TRBD1 might be the D (5 bases). This CDR3 region has 14 residues. V was clipped by 7 bases and J by 1 base, with 13 bases between them. In germline, CDR1 is SQVTM, CDR2 ANQGSEA. CDR3 loop: CSALGGVTNEKLFF. The CDR3 nucleotides are TGCAGCGCCCTCGGGGGTGTAACTAATGAAAAACTGTTTTTT.

The rearrangement links TRBV5-1 to TRBJ1-3, with 8 bases matching TRBD1. V was pared by 4 bases and J by 0 bases, with 3 bases of the junction left unmatched. The CDR3 extends over 15 amino acids. Looked up from germline, CDR1 is SGHRS and CDR2 is YFSETQ. The CDR3 sequence: CASSQTGVSGNTIYF. Written as DNA, the CDR3 is TGCGCCAGCAGCCAGACAGGGGTCTCTGGAAACACCATATATTTT. The entire variable domain, with the rest obtained from reference TRBV5-1 and TRBJ1-3, is as follows: KAGVTQTPRYLIKTRGQQVTLSCSPISGHRSVSWYQQTPGQGLQFLFEYFSETQRNKGNFPGRFSGRQFSNSRSEMNVSTLELGDSALYLCASSQTGVSGNTIYFGEGSWLTVV.

V and J are TRBV23-1 and TRBJ1-1; 10 bases match TRBD1. TRBV23-1 is filed as an ORF, its function uncertain. The CDR3 is 16 amino acids. J lost 5 bases, V lost 1 base, and 7 bases had no gene match. In DNA form, the CDR3 reads TGCGCCAGCAGTCAATGGGGGACAGGGGCAGGGACTGAAGCTTTCTTT. It codes for CASSQWGTGAGTEAFF.

V usage is TRBV11-2 and J usage is TRBJ2-5; D gene unclear. V lost 1 base, J lost 2 bases, and 8 bases lay in between. Germline loops: CDR1 SGHAT, CDR2 FQNNGV. This CDR3 is built from 14 residues. CDR3 coding DNA: TGTGCCAGCAGCTTAGGATCTAGGCAAGAGACCCAGTACTTC. Its translation: CASSLGSRQETQYF.